At least ten counts were recorded for the clone carrying this T cell receptor beta chain. As yet, its antigen is unknown. Researchers took RNA transcripts and amplified the TCR beta CDR3 regions from them. First-round RT-PCR targeting the TCR CDR3 was performed with the HTBI primer set. MiXCR, run by TCRdb on the multiplex PCR reads, gives a single entry per CDR3 protein. The sample includes around 340,000 distinct CDR3 sequences, around a sixth of them seen just once. The data were taken from a study of T cells in Graves' hyperthyroidism and ophthalmopathy. For the study at large: Once the initial diagnosis was made, peripheral blood was obtained before any treatment. Regarding the study as a whole: Ophthalmopathy and stable hyperthyroidism were told apart by a 13 V-J model.

Germline-derived CDR1 and CDR2 are SNHLY and FYNNEI. The CDR3 contains 14 residues. The trim removed 8 bases at V and 9 bases at J, leaving 13 bases unmatched. The source is a man aged 25-40 years with Graves' hyperthyroidism. Sequenced sample: blood. The gene calls are TRBV2 and TRBJ2-1; TRBD2 matches at 7 bases. The CDR3 DNA reads TGTGCCAGCCTCCTAGAAGCGGGATCCCTTGAGCAGTTCTTC. Protein sequence: CASLLEAGSLEQFF. The variable domain in full, completed from reference TRBV2 and TRBJ2-1, reads EPEVTQTPSHQVTQMGQEVILRCVPISNHLYFYWYRQILGQKVEFLVSFYNNEISEKSEIFDDQFSVERPDGSNFTLKIRSTKLEDSAMYFCASLLEAGSLEQFFGPGTRLTVL.